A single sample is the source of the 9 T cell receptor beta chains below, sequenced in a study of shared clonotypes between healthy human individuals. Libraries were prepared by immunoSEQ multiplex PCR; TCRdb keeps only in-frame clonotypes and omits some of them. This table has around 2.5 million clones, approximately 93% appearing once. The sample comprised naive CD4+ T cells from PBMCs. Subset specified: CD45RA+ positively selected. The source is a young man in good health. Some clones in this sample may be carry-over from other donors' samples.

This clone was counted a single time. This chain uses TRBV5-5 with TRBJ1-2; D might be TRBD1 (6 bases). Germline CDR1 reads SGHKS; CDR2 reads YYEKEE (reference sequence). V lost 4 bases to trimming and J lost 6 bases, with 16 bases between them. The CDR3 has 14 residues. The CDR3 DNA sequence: TGTGCCAGCAGCCCGGCGTGGGGGCGACATGGCTACACCTTC. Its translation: CASSPAWGRHGYTF.

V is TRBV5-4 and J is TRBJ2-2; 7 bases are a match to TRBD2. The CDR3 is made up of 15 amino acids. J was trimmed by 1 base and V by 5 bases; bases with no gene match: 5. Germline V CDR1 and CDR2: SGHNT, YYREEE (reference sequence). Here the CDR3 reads CASSISGLNTGELFF. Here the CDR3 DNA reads TGTGCCAGCAGTATTAGCGGGTTGAACACCGGGGAGCTGTTTTTT.

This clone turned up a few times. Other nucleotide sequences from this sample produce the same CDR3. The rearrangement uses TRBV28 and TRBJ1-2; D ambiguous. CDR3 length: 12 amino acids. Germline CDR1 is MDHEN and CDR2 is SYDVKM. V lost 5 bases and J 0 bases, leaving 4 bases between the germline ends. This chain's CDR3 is CASSTANYGYTF. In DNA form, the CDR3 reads TGTGCCAGCAGTACAGCTAACTATGGCTACACCTTC.

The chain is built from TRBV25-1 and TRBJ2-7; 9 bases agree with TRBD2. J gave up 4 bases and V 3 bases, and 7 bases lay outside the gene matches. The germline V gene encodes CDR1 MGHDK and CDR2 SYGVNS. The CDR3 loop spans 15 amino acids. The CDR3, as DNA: TGTGCCAGCAGTGACCCATCTAGCGGGATTTACGAGCAGTACTTC. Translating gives CASSDPSSGIYEQYF.

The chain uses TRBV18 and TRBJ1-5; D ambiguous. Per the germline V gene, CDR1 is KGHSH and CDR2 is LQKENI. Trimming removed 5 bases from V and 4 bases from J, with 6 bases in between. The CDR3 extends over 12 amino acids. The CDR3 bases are TGTGCCAGCTCAGACGGTAATCAGCCCCAGCATTTT. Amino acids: CASSDGNQPQHF.

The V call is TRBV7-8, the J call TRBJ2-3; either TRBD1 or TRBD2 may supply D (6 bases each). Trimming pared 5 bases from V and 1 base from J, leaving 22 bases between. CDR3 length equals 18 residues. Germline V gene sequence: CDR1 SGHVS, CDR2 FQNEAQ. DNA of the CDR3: TGTGCCAGCAGCCAGACAGGCAGGTGGAGGGGACGCACAGATACGCAGTATTTT. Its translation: CASSQTGRWRGRTDTQYF.

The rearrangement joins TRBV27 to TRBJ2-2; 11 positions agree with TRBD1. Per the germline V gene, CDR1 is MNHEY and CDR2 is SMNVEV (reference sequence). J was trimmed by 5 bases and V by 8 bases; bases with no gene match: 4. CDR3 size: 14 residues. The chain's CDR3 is CASRTGGRTGELFF. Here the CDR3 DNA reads TGTGCCAGCCGGACAGGGGGCCGGACCGGGGAGCTGTTTTTT.

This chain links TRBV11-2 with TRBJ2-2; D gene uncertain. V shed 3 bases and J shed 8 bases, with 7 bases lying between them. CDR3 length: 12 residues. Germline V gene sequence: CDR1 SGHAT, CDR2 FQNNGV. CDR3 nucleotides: TGTGCCAGCAGCTTTGGGGTTGGGGAGCTGTTTTTT. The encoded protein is CASSFGVGELFF.

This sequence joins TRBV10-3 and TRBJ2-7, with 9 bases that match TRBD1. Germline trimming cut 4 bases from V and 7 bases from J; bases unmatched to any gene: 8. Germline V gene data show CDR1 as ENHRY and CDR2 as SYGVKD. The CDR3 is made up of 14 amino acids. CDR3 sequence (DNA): TGTGCCATCAGTGTGGGACAGGGAAGTTTGGAGCAGTACTTC. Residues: CAISVGQGSLEQYF.